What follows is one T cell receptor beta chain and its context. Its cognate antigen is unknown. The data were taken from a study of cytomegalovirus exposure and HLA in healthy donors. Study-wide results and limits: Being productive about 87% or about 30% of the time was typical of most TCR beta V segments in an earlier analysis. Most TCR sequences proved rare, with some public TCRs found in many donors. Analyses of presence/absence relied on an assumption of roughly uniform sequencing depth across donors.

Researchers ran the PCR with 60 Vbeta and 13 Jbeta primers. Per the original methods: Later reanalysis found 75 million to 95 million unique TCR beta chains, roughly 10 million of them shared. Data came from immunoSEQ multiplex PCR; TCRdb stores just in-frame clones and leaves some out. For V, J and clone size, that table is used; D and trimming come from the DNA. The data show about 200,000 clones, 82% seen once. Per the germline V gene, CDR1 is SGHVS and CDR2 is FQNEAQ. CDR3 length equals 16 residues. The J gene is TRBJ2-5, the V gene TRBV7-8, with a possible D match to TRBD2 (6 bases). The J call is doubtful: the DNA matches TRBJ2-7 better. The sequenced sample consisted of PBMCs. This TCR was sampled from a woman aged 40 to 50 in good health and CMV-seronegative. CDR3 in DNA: TGTGCCAGCAGCTTTGGAGGGAAGGGAAATACCTACGAGCAGTACTTC. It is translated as CASSFGGKGNTYEQYF.